These 24 T cell receptor beta chains came from one sample sequenced in a study of T cells expressing NK-cell markers. TCRdb re-called the 5' RACE reads; every CDR3 protein appears as one record, without DNA. This table lists 200,000 to 300,000 distinct CDR3 sequences. The sample consisted of blood T cells: a sorted CD56 or NKG2C T cell subset, CD4+ or CD8+ T cells, or bulk PBMC T cells (not recorded which). The receptors originated from a woman aged 18-70 years in good health.

The chain employs TRBV6-1 and TRBJ1-2. The length of the CDR3 is 14 residues. Germline V gene data show CDR1 as MNHNS and CDR2 as SASEGT. CDR3 loop: CASRPGLGIYGYTF.

The rearrangement joins TRBV15 to TRBJ2-7; as DNA is missing, the TRBD1 call by TCRdb cannot be tested. This CDR3 comprises 16 residues. Germline V gives CDR1 LNHNV, CDR2 YYDKDF (reference sequence). The CDR3 spells CATSTAWTGRGYEQYF.

The rearrangement links TRBV29-1 to TRBJ2-5; TCRdb calls TRBD2, which cannot be checked without DNA. CDR3 length: 13 residues. The germline CDR1 and CDR2 sequences are SQVTM and ANQGSEA. CDR3 sequence reads: CSVRQGGQETQYF.

The rearrangement joins TRBV15 to TRBJ2-3. The CDR3 is made up of 16 amino acids. CDR1 and CDR2 (germline): LNHNV, YYDKDF (reference sequence). CDR3 amino acids: CATSTLRRSSTDTQYF.

The chain uses TRBV7-9 and TRBJ2-6; the D gene TCRdb calls, TRBD1, cannot be checked with no DNA. The CDR3 has 13 residues. Germline lookup yields CDR1 SEHNR and CDR2 FQNEAQ (reference sequence). The CDR3: CASSLGQAGVLTF.

The rearrangement links TRBV18 to TRBJ2-1. Germline V gene sequence: CDR1 KGHSH, CDR2 LQKENI. CDR3 size: 16 residues. CDR3 protein: CASSPPWETGDNEQFF. Looking up the rest from reference TRBV18 and TRBJ2-1 gives the full variable domain: NAGVMQNPRHLVRRRGQEARLRCSPMKGHSHVYWYRQLPEEGLKFMVYLQKENIIDESGMPKERFSAEFPKEGPSILRIQQVVRGDSAAYFCASSPPWETGDNEQFFGPGTRLTVL.

The V and J genes are TRBV7-2 and TRBJ2-3; TCRdb's D call of TRBD2 is untestable without DNA. CDR1 SGHTA and CDR2 FQGNSA come from the germline V gene. CDR3 length: 15 amino acids. The CDR3 loop reads CASSLVAGRTDTQYF.

This sequence joins TRBV12-3 or TRBV12-4 and TRBJ1-3; checking the TCRdb D call of TRBD1 is not possible without DNA. The CDR3 runs 14 residues. CDR3 loop: CASDRRVSGNTIYF.

This sequence joins TRBV6-5 and TRBJ2-1; TCRdb outputs TRBD1, but without DNA this stays unchecked. The CDR3 loop spans 14 amino acids. CDR1 is MNHEY, CDR2 SVGAGI, per germline. This CDR3 is CASSYSTRGREQFF.

The genes are TRBV7-2 and TRBJ2-5; TCRdb's D gene call, TRBD1, goes unchecked for lack of DNA. Germline CDR1 SGHTA, CDR2 FQGNSA. There are 17 residues in the CDR3. The CDR3 reads CASSLVRGTGFQETQYF. The variable domain in full, completed from reference TRBV7-2 and TRBJ2-5, reads GAGVSQSPSNKVTEKGKDVELRCDPISGHTALYWYRQSLGQGLEFLIYFQGNSAPDKSGLPSDRFSAERTGGSVSTLTIQRTQQEDSAVYLCASSLVRGTGFQETQYFGPGTRLLVL.

The J gene is TRBJ2-3, the V gene TRBV6-5; TCRdb's D call, TRBD1, is unchecked because there is no DNA. In germline, CDR1 is MNHEY, CDR2 SVGAGI. The CDR3 consists of 15 residues. CDR3 in amino acids: CASSYGGPGSDTQYF.

The chain recombines TRBV19 with TRBJ1-1; without DNA, the TCRdb call of TRBD1 cannot be checked. The CDR3 sequence is 14 residues long. Germline CDR1 LNHDA, CDR2 SQIVND (reference sequence). This CDR3 reads CASSIWGTNTEAFF. The full variable domain, its missing parts supplied by reference TRBV19 and TRBJ1-1, is DGGITQSPKYLFRKEGQNVTLSCEQNLNHDAMYWYRQDPGQGLRLIYYSQIVNDFQKGDIAEGYSVSREKKESFPLTVTSAQKNPTAFYLCASSIWGTNTEAFFGQGTRLTVV.

V usage is TRBV6-1 and J usage is TRBJ2-3; the TCRdb D gene call, TRBD2, has no DNA to confirm it. Germline V gene data show CDR1 as MNHNS and CDR2 as SASEGT. The CDR3 contains 14 residues. This CDR3 is CASSTLTSTDTQYF.

This chain links TRBV12-3 or TRBV12-4 with TRBJ2-5; there is no DNA to check the TCRdb D call of TRBD1. The CDR3 has 17 amino acids. CDR3 protein: CASSLGGAGPDGETQYF.

The chain is built from TRBV7-9 and TRBJ2-3; checking the TCRdb D call of TRBD1 is not possible without DNA. Germline V gene lookup returns CDR1 SEHNR and CDR2 FQNEAQ (reference sequence). CDR3 length: 15 residues. The CDR3 loop reads CASSSRLPGADTQYF.

The chain uses TRBV7-3 and TRBJ1-1; TCRdb selects TRBD1, and the lack of DNA leaves this call unchecked. The CDR3 is 15 residues long. Germline CDR1 and CDR2: SGHTA and FQGTGA. This CDR3 is CASSLSPDRSTEAFF.

The gene calls are TRBV5-1 and TRBJ1-4; checking the TCRdb D call of TRBD1 is not possible without DNA. Per the germline V gene, CDR1 is SGHRS and CDR2 is YFSETQ. The CDR3 loop spans 16 amino acids. CDR3 sequence reads: CASSPGQGARVEKLFF. Full variable domain (rest looked up from reference TRBV5-1 and TRBJ1-4): KAGVTQTPRYLIKTRGQQVTLSCSPISGHRSVSWYQQTPGQGLQFLFEYFSETQRNKGNFPGRFSGRQFSNSRSEMNVSTLELGDSALYLCASSPGQGARVEKLFFGSGTQLSVL.

This chain's CDR3 is CASSLAFADNEQFF. This chain uses TRBV12-3 or TRBV12-4 with TRBJ2-1. The CDR3 is 14 amino acids.

The CDR3 region is CSAAGGPANEKLFF. The chain recombines TRBV20-1 with TRBJ1-4; TCRdb gives TRBD1 as the D gene, but with no DNA this cannot be confirmed. Germline CDR1 reads DFQATT; CDR2 reads SNEGSKA (reference sequence). This CDR3 has 14 amino acids.

The rearrangement joins TRBV18 to TRBJ1-1; lacking DNA, the TRBD1 call made by TCRdb goes unchecked. The CDR3 spans 12 residues. Germline values: CDR1 KGHSH, CDR2 LQKENI. The CDR3 is CASSGRVQQAFF. The full variable domain, rest sourced from reference TRBV18 and TRBJ1-1, is NAGVMQNPRHLVRRRGQEARLRCSPMKGHSHVYWYRQLPEEGLKFMVYLQKENIIDESGMPKERFSAEFPKEGPSILRIQQVVRGDSAAYFCASSGRVQQAFFGQGTRLTVV.

This chain joins TRBV12-3 or TRBV12-4 and TRBJ1-2. This CDR3 is 11 amino acids long. The CDR3 is CASSLRTGYTF.

This chain uses TRBV5-1 with TRBJ2-1; TCRdb proposes TRBD2, but this gene call is untestable without DNA. Per germline, CDR1 SGHRS and CDR2 YFSETQ. This CDR3 is 15 amino acids long. The CDR3 sequence is CASSSLTGTNNEQFF.

The chain has TRBV4-1 and TRBJ2-2; TCRdb returns TRBD1, unconfirmable since there is no DNA. The germline gives CDR1 MGHRA, CDR2 YSYEKL. The CDR3 runs to 16 residues. The CDR3 protein is CASSQEEGANTGELFF.

The chain couples TRBV29-1 to TRBJ2-3; TCRdb names TRBD1, which stays unverified in the absence of DNA. The length of the CDR3 is 14 residues. Germline V gives CDR1 SQVTM, CDR2 ANQGSEA. The CDR3 sequence: CSVGTGFATDTQYF.